The entry below gives a single T cell receptor beta chain sequence along with its context. Antigen: not known. For blood RNA, unsorted whole blood served as the source, and germline DNA was extracted too. Every patient had chronic HBV infection and was treatment-naive. TCR beta cDNA was made from approximately 500 ng total RNA with a constant-region primer. ARM-PCR, slightly modified, supplied the TCR beta libraries through three nested multiplex PCR rounds. PCR rounds one and two used TRBV1-TRBV30 forward primers with a C-beta reverse primer for around 10 cycles each. TCRdb recomputed calls from the multiplex PCR reads with MiXCR, one row per CDR3 protein. The sample records about 200,000 distinct CDR3 sequences, around three fifths being singletons. This sample stems from a study of tumor-infiltrating lymphocytes in primary liver carcinoma. As for the study in general: By surgical resection, the patients were treated for their primary liver carcinoma. Productive TCRbeta read counts per sample ran from roughly 3.3 to 6.8 million and were similar across tissue types. Regarding the study as a whole: Tumor-adjacent and tumor-blood pairs shared less of their repertoires than tumor region pairs shared.

V shed 1 base and J shed 6 bases, with 25 bases lying between them. This CDR3 comprises 19 residues. Germline CDR1 and CDR2: SGHAT and FQNNGV. Sequences were obtained from peripheral blood. The chain carries TRBV11-2 and TRBJ2-1, with D possibly being TRBD2 (6 bases). The source is a woman aged 55-70 years with primary liver carcinoma and hepatitis B virus infection. The CDR3 sequence is CASSLAPSTTRPEGNEQFF. CDR3 DNA sequence: TGTGCCAGCAGCTTAGCGCCCAGTACGACTAGACCAGAGGGCAATGAGCAGTTCTTC.